The clone carrying this T cell receptor beta chain has more than one count but fewer than ten. Antigen specificity is unknown. Specified time point: newly diagnosed GD, antithyroid drugs for less than 3 months. Preparation of the TCR library used RNA extracted from PBMCs. In Xi'an, China, an endocrinology department was the source of patients. V was clipped by 1 base and J by 6 bases, with 14 bases between them. This CDR3 comprises 15 residues. Looked up from germline, CDR1 is SGHAT and CDR2 is FQNNGV. This record comes from a study of regulatory T cells in long-lasting Graves disease. According to the study, TCR beta libraries were built with iRepertoire HTBI primers and CDR3-region Arm-PCR. TCRdb re-called the multiplex PCR reads with MiXCR, one entry per CDR3 protein. The repertoire holds about 450,000 distinct CDR3 sequences, with 16% as singletons. Study-wide results and limits: Persistent disease was associated with favored TRBV28 usage and with favored use of TRBJ1-2 and TRBJ2-5.

The same sample was also used in a study of T cells in Graves' hyperthyroidism and ophthalmopathy. In that study: Hyperthyroidism of Graves' type that showed no ophthalmopathy progression within 18 months was stable. Initially, a first-round RT-PCR of the TCR CDR3 employed the HTBI primer set.

The TCR comes from a woman in her 30s with Graves disease. The V call is TRBV11-2, the J call TRBJ2-3; D may be TRBD2 (6 bases). The input for sequencing was peripheral blood mononuclear cells (PBMCs), taken at new diagnosis, from a patient treated with antithyroid drugs. The CDR3 nucleotides read TGTGCCAGCAGCTTAGTCGGGAGCCCCGACGATACGCAGTATTTT. This encodes CASSLVGSPDDTQYF. The whole variable domain, remainder taken from reference TRBV11-2 and TRBJ2-3, is EAGVAQSPRYKIIEKRQSVAFWCNPISGHATLYWYQQILGQGPKLLIQFQNNGVVDDSQLPKDRFSAERLKGVDSTLKIQPAKLEDSAVYLCASSLVGSPDDTQYFGPGTRLTVL.